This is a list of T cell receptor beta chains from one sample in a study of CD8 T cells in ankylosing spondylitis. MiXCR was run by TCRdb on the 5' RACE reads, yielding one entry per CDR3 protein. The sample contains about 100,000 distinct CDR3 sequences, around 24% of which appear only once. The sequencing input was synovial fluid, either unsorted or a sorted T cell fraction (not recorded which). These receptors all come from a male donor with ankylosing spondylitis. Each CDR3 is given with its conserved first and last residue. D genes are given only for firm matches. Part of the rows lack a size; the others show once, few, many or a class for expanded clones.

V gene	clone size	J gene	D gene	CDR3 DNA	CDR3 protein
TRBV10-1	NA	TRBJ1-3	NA	TGCGCCAGCAGTAGGGACACCGCGTCTGGAAACACCATATATTTT	CASSRDTASGNTIYF
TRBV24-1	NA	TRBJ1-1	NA	TGTGCCACCAGTGATTTGGGGAACACTGAAGCTTTCTTT	CATSDLGNTEAFF
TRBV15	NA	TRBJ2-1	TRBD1	TGTGCCACCAGCAGGCCTGGGTCAGGGGGCTCTCAAAACCCCTACAATGAGCAGTTCTTC	CATSRPGSGGSQNPYNEQFF
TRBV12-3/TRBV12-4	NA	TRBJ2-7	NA	TGTGCCAGCAGTTTACGGCACGAGCAGTACTTC	CASSLRHEQYF
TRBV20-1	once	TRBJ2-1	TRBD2	TGCAGTGCTAGGCGAGCGGGAAGGCAGTTCTTC	CSARRAGRQFF
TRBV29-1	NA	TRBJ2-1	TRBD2	TGCAGCGTTGAACTCGGCGGGGGCTACAATGAGCAGTTCTTC	CSVELGGGYNEQFF
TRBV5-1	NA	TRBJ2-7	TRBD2	TGCGCCAGCAGATCGGGACTAGCGGGGGACGAGCAGTACTTC	CASRSGLAGDEQYF
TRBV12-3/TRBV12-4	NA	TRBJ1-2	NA	TGTGCCAGCAGCTCCGCAGGGTACTATGGCTACACCTTC	CASSSAGYYGYTF
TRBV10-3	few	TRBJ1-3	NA	TGTGCCATCAGCCTCGGGGGTTCTGGAAACACCATATATTTT	CAISLGGSGNTIYF
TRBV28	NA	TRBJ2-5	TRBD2	TGTGCCAGCAGTTTCCTAGCGGGAGGGATAGAGACCCAGTACTTC	CASSFLAGGIETQYF
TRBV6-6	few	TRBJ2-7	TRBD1	TGTGCCAGCAGTCAGAGACAGGGGTACGAGCAGTACTTC	CASSQRQGYEQYF
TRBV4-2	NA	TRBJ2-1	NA	TGTGCCAGCAGCCACCCCCTGGGGCAGCGGAGCAGTGAGCAGTTCTTC	CASSHPLGQRSSEQFF
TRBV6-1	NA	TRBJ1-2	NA	TGTGCCAGCAGTGAGGCTAACTATGGCTACACCTTC	CASSEANYGYTF
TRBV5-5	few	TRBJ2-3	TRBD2	TGTGCCAGCAGCTTAAACGGACTAGCAGGAGATACGCAGTATTTT	CASSLNGLAGDTQYF
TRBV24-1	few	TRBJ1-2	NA	TGTGCCACCAGCCCGGACAGCAATGGCTACACCTTC	CATSPDSNGYTF
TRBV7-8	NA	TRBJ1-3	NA	TGTGCCAGCAGCTTGAGTCGGGGGCTCTCTGGAAACACCATATATTTT	CASSLSRGLSGNTIYF
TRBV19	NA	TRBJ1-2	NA	TGTGCCAGTAGACCTGGTCACGGGAATAACTATGGCTACACCTTC	CASRPGHGNNYGYTF
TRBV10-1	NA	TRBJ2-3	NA	TGCGCCAGCAGTGAAGCGGAGGGCACAGATACGCAGTATTTT	CASSEAEGTDTQYF
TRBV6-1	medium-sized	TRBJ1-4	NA	TGTGCCAGCAGTGACCCTGAGCCGCAAAAACTGTTTTTT	CASSDPEPQKLFF
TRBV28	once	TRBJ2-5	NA	TGTGCCAGCAGTTTATCCAGGGTATCAAGAGAGACCCAGTACTTC	CASSLSRVSRETQYF
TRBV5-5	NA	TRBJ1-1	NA	TGTGCCAGCACCCGAACGTACGGGGTAAACACTGAAGCTTTCTTT	CASTRTYGVNTEAFF
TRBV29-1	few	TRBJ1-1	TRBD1	TGCAGCGCCCCGGACAGGGACACTGAAGCTTTCTTT	CSAPDRDTEAFF
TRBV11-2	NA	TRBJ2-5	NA	TGTGCCAGCAGCCTCAACGTCCTCGAGACCCAGTACTTC	CASSLNVLETQYF
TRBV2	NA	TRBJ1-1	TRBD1	TGTGCCAGCAGGGGGGACAGGGTCACCTCTGAAGCTTTCTTT	CASRGDRVTSEAFF
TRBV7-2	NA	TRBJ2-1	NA	TGTGCCAGCAGCTTCTACGAAGAGCAGTTCTTC	CASSFYEEQFF
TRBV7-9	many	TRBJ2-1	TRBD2	TGTGCCAGCAGCTTGGGACTAGCGGGAGCGGTGAATGAGCAGTTCTTC	CASSLGLAGAVNEQFF
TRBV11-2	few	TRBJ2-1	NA	TGTGCCAGCAGCTTAAATGTCTATCAAAGGGGTGAGCAGTTCTTC	CASSLNVYQRGEQFF
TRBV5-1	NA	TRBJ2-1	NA	TGCGCCAGCAGCTTGGGTCAGGAGGGTGTTGATGAGCAGTTCTTC	CASSLGQEGVDEQFF
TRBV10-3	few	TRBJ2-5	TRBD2	TGTGCCACGGGACTAGCGGGATTGGTTAAGACCCAGTACTTC	CATGLAGLVKTQYF
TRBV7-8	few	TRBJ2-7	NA	TGTGCCAGCAGCTTAGGACAGCGTAGCGAGCAGTACTTC	CASSLGQRSEQYF
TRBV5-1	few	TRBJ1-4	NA	TGCGCCAGCAGCAGAGGGAATACTAATGAAAAACTGTTTTTT	CASSRGNTNEKLFF